One and the same sample provided the 7 T cell receptor beta chains below, sequenced in a study of human T cells and chemical hapten exposure. Total RNA was extracted from unfractionated whole blood. Via MiXCR, TCRdb re-called the 5' RACE reads, giving one row per CDR3 protein. In the table there are 81,000 or so distinct CDR3 sequences, roughly 8.4% of which are singletons. These receptors were obtained from a male donor in good health.

This clonotype was counted between two and nine times. This chain connects TRBV11-2 to TRBJ1-1; 8 bases line up with TRBD1. The V gene's germline CDR1 is SGHAT and CDR2 FQNNGV. Trimming at V came to 2 bases and at J to 8 bases, leaving 13 bases not matched to a gene. The CDR3 has 16 residues. In DNA form, the CDR3 reads TGTGCCAGCAGCTTATCAGGGGGCGGTGGTGCACTGGAAGCTTTCTTT. The encoded protein is CASSLSGGGGALEAFF.

This clonotype was detected a few times. This rearrangement joins TRBV29-1 to TRBJ2-3, with D possibly being TRBD1 (6 bases). V gave up 6 bases and J gave up 4 bases, with 8 bases separating them. CDR3 length: 11 amino acids. In germline, CDR1 is SQVTM, CDR2 ANQGSEA. Here the CDR3 DNA reads TGCAGCGTGGACAGATCAGATACGCAGTATTTT. Its protein is CSVDRSDTQYF.

This clonotype was observed at least ten times. The V and J genes are TRBV19 and TRBJ2-7; TRBD1 aligns across 8 bases. Trimming cost V 4 bases and J 4 bases; bases outside gene matches: 3. The length of the CDR3 is 13 residues. Looked up from germline, CDR1 is LNHDA and CDR2 is SQIVND (reference sequence). The CDR3 sequence: CASSTGGAYEQYF. As DNA, the CDR3 is TGTGCCAGTAGTACAGGGGGCGCGTACGAGCAGTACTTC.

The CDR3 protein is CASSLPNTDTQYF. DNA for the CDR3: TGTGCCAGCAGTTTGCCAAACACAGATACGCAGTATTTT. The J gene is TRBJ2-3, the V gene TRBV12-3 or TRBV12-4; D remains unclear. This CDR3 region has 13 residues. V lost 3 bases and J 2 bases, leaving 6 bases between the germline ends.

The DNA of the CDR3 is TGTGCCAGCAGTAACGGGGCCCCACAAGGCTACACCTTC. This translates into CASSNGAPQGYTF. The V gene is TRBV2, the J gene TRBJ1-2; a weak D match, TRBD1 (5 bases). With 5 bases removed from V and 8 bases from J, the gap between germline ends came to 15 bases. This CDR3 has 13 residues. Germline CDR1 is SNHLY and CDR2 is FYNNEI.

Ten or more counts support this clonotype. The chain couples TRBV27 to TRBJ1-1; 7 nucleotides match TRBD1. The CDR3 has 15 amino acids. From germline, CDR1 is MNHEY and CDR2 SMNVEV (reference sequence). Trimming cost V 4 bases and J 0 bases; bases outside gene matches: 5. CDR3 in DNA: TGTGCCAGCAGTTCGGCGGGACAGCTGAACACTGAAGCTTTCTTT. This codes for CASSSAGQLNTEAFF.

This clonotype was seen a few times. The rearrangement links TRBV7-6 to TRBJ2-5, with TRBD2 matching over 15 bases. J gave up 5 bases and V 5 bases, and 6 bases lay outside the gene matches. The germline V gene has CDR1 SGHVS and CDR2 FNYEAQ. The CDR3 has 16 amino acids. The CDR3 protein is CASSPTGTSGRETQYF. CDR3 nucleotides: TGTGCCAGCAGCCCTACTGGGACTAGCGGGAGGGAGACCCAGTACTTC.